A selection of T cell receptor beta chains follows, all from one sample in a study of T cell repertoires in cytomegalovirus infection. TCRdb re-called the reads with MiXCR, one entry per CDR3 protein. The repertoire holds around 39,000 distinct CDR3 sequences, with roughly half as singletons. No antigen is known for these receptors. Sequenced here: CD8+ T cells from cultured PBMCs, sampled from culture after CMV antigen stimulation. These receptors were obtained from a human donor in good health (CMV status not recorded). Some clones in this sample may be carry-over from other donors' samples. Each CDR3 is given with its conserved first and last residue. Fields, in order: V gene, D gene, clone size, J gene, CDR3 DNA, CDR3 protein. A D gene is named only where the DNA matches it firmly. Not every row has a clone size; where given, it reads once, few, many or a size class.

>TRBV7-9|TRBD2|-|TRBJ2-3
TGTGCCAGCAGCTACCCCGTCCCTAGCGGGGTCACAGATACGCAGTATTTT
CASSYPVPSGVTDTQYF
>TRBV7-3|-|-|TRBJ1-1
TGTGCCAGCAGCGGGTGGGGCACTGAATTTTTCTTT
CASSGWGTEFFF
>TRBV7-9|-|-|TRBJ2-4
TGTGCCAGCAGCCCCAGGGAATCCAAAAACATTCAGTACTTC
CASSPRESKNIQYF
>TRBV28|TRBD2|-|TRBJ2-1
TGTGCCAGCAGTTTCGGCGGTAGCGGGAGGCCTAGCTCCTACAATGAGCAGTTCTTC
CASSFGGSGRPSSYNEQFF
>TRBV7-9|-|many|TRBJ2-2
TGTGCCAGCAGCTTAAGTAGGAATTCGAACACCGGGGAGCTGTTTTTT
CASSLSRNSNTGELFF
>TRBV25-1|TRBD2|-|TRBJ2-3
TGTGCCAGCAGTGTGGGCGGGGGAAGCACAGATACGCAGTATTTT
CASSVGGGSTDTQYF
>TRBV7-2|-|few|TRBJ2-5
TGTGCCAGCAGCCCCCCGGCGGCCGCTAGGGAGACCCAGTACTTC
CASSPPAAARETQYF
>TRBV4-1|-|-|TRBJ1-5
TGCGCCAGCAGCCAAGAAAGGAAGAGCAATCAGCCCCAGCATTTT
CASSQERKSNQPQHF
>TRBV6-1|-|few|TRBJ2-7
TGTGCCAGCAGTGGGCAGGGGACCCCCTCCTACGAGCAGTACTTC
CASSGQGTPSYEQYF
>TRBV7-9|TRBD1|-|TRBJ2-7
TGTGCCAGCAGCCCCCCCGGGACAGGACTCTCCGAGCAGTACTTC
CASSPPGTGLSEQYF
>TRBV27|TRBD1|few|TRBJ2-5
TGTGCCAGCAGTTTATCGCCGACAGGGAAGGAGACCCAGTACTTC
CASSLSPTGKETQYF
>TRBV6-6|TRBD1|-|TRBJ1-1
TGTGCCAGCAGTTACTCGGAGGGGGCGCACACTGAAGCTTTCTTT
CASSYSEGAHTEAFF
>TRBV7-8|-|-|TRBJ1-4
TGTGCCAGCAGCTCTACGGTTGAAAAACTGTTTTTT
CASSSTVEKLFF
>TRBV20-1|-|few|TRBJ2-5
TGCAGTGCCACCGCCCTAGAGCCGGCGGGGGCACTCCAAGAGACCCAGTACTTC
CSATALEPAGALQETQYF
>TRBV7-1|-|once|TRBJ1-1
TGTGCCAGCAGCCCTCCGTCGAGGGCGCGGACTGAAGCTTTCTTT
CASSPPSRARTEAFF
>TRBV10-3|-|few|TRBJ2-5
TGTGCCATCAGTGAAGTTGTTTCTAACCACCCCCAGGGGACCCAGTACTTC
CAISEVVSNHPQGTQYF
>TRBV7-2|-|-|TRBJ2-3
TGTGCCAGCAGCTTAAAGGTAGCGACTAGCACAGATACGCAGTATTTT
CASSLKVATSTDTQYF
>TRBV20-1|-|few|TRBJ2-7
TGCAGTGCTAACGTATTGTCCTACGAGCAGTACTTC
CSANVLSYEQYF
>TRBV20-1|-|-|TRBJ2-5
TGCAGTGCTAGACTAGCGCGGAATTGGGAGACCCAGTACTTC
CSARLARNWETQYF
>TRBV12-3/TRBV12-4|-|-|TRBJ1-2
TGTGCCAGCAGTTTTGCGGGCAGCTCCTATGGCTACACCTTC
CASSFAGSSYGYTF
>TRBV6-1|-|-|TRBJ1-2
TGTGCCAGCAGTGATGAGGGTCGCGGCTACACCTTC
CASSDEGRGYTF
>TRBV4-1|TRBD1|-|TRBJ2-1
TGCGCCAGCAGCCAAACACAGGGGGCCGACTACAATGAGCAGTTCTTC
CASSQTQGADYNEQFF
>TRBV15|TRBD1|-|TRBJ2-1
TGTGCCACCAGCAGTCCCGGGACAGCTACTTACAATGAGCAGTTCTTC
CATSSPGTATYNEQFF
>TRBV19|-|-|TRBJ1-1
TGTGCCAGTAGTATGACAGTTGGATTGAACACTGAAGCTTTCTTT
CASSMTVGLNTEAFF
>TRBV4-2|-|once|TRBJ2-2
TGTGCCAGCAGCCAAAACACCGGGGAGCTGTTTTTT
CASSQNTGELFF
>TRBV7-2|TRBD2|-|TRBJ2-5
TGTGCCAGCAGCTTAGGAGAACTAGCGGGATCAGAGACCCAGTACTTC
CASSLGELAGSETQYF
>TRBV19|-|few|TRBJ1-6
TGTGCCAGTAGTATGCTTGAAGTCTTTTCACCCCTCCACTTT
CASSMLEVFSPLHF
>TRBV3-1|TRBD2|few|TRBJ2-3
TGTGCCAGCAGCCCCTTAGCGGGCCGTGATACGCAGTATTTT
CASSPLAGRDTQYF
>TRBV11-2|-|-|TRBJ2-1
TGTGCCAGCAGCTTAACTACTTACAATGAGCAGTTCTTC
CASSLTTYNEQFF
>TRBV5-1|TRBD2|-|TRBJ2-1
TGCGCCAGCAGCTTACGGCAGCCGGGACTAGCGGACTACAATGAGCAGTTCTTC
CASSLRQPGLADYNEQFF
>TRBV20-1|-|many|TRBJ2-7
TGCAGTGCTAAAGCTTCCTTTCTCCCGCTCTACGAGCAGTACTTC
CSAKASFLPLYEQYF
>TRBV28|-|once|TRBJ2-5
TGTGCCAGCAGTGCCCTACGGGAGACCCAGTACTTC
CASSALRETQYF
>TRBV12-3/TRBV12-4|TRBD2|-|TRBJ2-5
TGTGCCAGCAGAAGGACTAGCGGGAGACCGGGGGTAGAGACCCAGTACTTC
CASRRTSGRPGVETQYF
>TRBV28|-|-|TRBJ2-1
TGTGCCAGCATGATCCGGGACGGTCGGAATGAGCAGTTCTTC
CASMIRDGRNEQFF
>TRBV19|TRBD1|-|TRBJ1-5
TGTGCCAGTAGTATAGACACAGGGGAGGGGGAACAGCCCCAGCATTTT
CASSIDTGEGEQPQHF
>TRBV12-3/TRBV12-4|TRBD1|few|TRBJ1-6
TGTGCCAGCAGTTCCCGACAGGGCATCAATTCACCCCTCCACTTT
CASSSRQGINSPLHF
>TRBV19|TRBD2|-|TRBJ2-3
TGTGCCAGTATTCCTAGCGGGGGGCTTACAGATACGCAGTATTTT
CASIPSGGLTDTQYF
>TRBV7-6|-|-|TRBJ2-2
TGTGCCAGCAGCTTAGGGGCAGGGCATAGCGGGGAGCTGTTTTTT
CASSLGAGHSGELFF
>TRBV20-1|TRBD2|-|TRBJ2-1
TGCAGTGCTAGCCGACTAGCGGGGGCCCGAGAGGAGCAGTTCTTC
CSASRLAGAREEQFF
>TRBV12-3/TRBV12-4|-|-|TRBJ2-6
TGTGCCAGCAGTTTTGCAGGGTTTCGCTCTGGGGCCAACGTCCTGACTTTC
CASSFAGFRSGANVLTF
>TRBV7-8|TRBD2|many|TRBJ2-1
TGTGCCAGCAGCTTAGAACTAGCGGGAAGGGACAATGAGCAGTTCTTC
CASSLELAGRDNEQFF
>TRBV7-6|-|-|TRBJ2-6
TGTGCCAGCAGCTGGGGTCAAGCTGGGGCCAACGTCCTGACTTTC
CASSWGQAGANVLTF
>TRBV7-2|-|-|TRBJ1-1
TGTGCCAGCAGCTTAGAAATAACGGGGGCGAAGGGTGAAGCTTTCTTT
CASSLEITGAKGEAFF
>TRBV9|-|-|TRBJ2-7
TGTGCCAGCAGCGTATCGGTCGACTACGAGCAGTACTTC
CASSVSVDYEQYF
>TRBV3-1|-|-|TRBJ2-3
TGTGCCAGCAGCCAAGATTCTAGCGCTAGCACAGATACGCAGTATTTT
CASSQDSSASTDTQYF
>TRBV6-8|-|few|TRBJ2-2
TGTGCCAGCACAAGAGCAGGAAGAAGCACCGGGGAGCTGTTTTTT
CASTRAGRSTGELFF
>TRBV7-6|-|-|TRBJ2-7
TGTGCCAGCAGCTTACCAAATTACGAGCAGTACTTC
CASSLPNYEQYF
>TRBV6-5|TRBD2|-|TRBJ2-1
TGTGCCAGCAGTGAAATAGCGGGGGGCCCCAATGAGCAGTTCTTC
CASSEIAGGPNEQFF
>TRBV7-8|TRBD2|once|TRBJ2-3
TGTGCCAGCAGCTTATTGCGGGAGGGCCCCCCGCAGTATTTT
CASSLLREGPPQYF
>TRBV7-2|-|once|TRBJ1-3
TGTGCCAGCAGCCCCGGCCACAACTCTGGAAACACCATATATTTT
CASSPGHNSGNTIYF
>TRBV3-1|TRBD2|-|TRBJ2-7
TGTGCCAGCAGCCAAGCGCTAGCGGGAGCCTACGAGCAGTACTTC
CASSQALAGAYEQYF
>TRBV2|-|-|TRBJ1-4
TGTGCCAGCAGTGGGGATACAGGGACATCGGATGAAAAACTGTTTTTT
CASSGDTGTSDEKLFF
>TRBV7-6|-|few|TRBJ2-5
TGTGCCAGCAATAGCAAGCAAGAGACCCAGTACTTC
CASNSKQETQYF